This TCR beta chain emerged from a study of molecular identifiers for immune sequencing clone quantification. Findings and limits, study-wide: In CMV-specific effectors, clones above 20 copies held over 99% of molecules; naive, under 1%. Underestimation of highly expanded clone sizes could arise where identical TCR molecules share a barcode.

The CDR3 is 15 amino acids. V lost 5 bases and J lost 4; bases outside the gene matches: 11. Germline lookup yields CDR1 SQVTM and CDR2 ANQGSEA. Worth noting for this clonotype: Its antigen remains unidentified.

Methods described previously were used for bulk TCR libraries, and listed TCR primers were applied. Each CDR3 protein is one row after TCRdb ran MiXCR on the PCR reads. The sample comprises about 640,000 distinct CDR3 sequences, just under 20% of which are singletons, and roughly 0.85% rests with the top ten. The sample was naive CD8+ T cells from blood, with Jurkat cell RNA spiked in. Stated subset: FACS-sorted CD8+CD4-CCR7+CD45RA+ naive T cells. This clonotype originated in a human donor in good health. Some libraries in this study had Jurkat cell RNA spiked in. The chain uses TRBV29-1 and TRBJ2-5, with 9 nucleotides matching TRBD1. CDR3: CSVRGRDRVRETQYF. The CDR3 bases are TGCAGCGTTCGCGGCCGGGACAGGGTAAGAGAGACCCAGTACTTC. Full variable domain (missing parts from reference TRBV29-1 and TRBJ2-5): SAVISQKPSRDICQRGTSLTIQCQVDSQVTMMFWYRQQPGQSLTLIATANQGSEATYESGFVIDKFPISRPNLTFSTLTVSNMSPEDSSIYLCSVRGRDRVRETQYFGPGTRLLVL.